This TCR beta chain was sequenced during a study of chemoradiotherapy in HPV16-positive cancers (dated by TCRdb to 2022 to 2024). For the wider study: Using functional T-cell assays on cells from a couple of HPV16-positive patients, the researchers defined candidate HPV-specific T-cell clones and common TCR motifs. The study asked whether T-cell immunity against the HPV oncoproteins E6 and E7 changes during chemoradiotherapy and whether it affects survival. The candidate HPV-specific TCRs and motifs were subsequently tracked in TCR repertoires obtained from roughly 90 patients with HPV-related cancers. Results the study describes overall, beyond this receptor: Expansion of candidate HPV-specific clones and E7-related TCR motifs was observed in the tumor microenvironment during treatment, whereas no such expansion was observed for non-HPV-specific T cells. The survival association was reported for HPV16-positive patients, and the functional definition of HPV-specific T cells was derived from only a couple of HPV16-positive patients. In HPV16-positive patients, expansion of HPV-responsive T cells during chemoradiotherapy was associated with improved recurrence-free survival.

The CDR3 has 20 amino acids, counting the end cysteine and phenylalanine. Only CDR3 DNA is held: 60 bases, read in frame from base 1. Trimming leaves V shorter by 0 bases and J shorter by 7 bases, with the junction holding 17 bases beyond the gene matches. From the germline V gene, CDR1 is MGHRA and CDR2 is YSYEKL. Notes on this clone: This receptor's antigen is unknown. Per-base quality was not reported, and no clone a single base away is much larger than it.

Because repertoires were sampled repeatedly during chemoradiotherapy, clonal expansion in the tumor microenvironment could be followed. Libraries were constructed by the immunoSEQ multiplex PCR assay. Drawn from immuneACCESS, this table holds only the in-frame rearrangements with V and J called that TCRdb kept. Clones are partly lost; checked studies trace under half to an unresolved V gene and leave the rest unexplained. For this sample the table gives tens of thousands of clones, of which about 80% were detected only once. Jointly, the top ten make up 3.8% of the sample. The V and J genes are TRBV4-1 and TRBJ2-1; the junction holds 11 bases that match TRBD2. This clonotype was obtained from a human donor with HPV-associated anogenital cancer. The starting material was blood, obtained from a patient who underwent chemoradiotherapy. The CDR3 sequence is CASSQDLRTSGRGRRNEQFF. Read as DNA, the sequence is TGCGCCAGCAGCCAAGATTTGCGGACTAGCGGGCGTGGAAGGAGGAATGAGCAGTTCTTC.